This T cell receptor (beta chain) was retrieved from a study of identical twins (dated by TCRdb to about 2016). Background on the whole study: The study deep-sequenced TCR alpha and beta repertoires from monozygotic twins, unrelated adults of various ages and cord blood to test whether fetal clonotypes persist. To rule out contamination, replicate twin experiments were performed at different times with different library preparation protocols. Study-wide conclusions, independent of this receptor: Invariant T cells such as MAIT and iNKT could partly confound zero-insertion analyses, though diverse VJ usage argued against this for most clonotypes. In monozygotic twins, out-of-frame TCR alpha sharing was systematically underestimated by recombination models, although the models agreed with sharing between unrelated individuals. Out-of-frame TCR alpha sequences shared between twins showed an excess of low generation-probability sequences compared with coincidental sharing between unrelated individuals. Because the same donors could not be followed over many years, the conclusions relied on cross-sectional statistical analysis. Abundant cord blood beta clonotypes had fewer insertions, young adult naive repertoires showed a similar but weaker trend, and memory repertoires showed no such trend. Excess twin sharing in beta out-of-frame sequences was weaker because fewer shared sequences lowered the signal-to-noise ratio.

The library was produced with 5' RACE. TCRdb names Illumina HiSeq 2000 as the instrument used. Template switching introduced a universal primer binding site; the final cDNA contained a unique molecular identifier, enabling accurate counting of TCR cDNA molecules. First-strand cDNA for TCR alpha and beta chains was synthesized from specific primers in the conserved constant-segment region. To control for contamination, every cDNA library carried two barcodes: a SMART-Mk sample barcode plus Illumina barcodes. Two successive PCR steps introduced TruSeq adapter sequences along with Illumina sample barcodes. The TCR alpha and beta cDNA libraries were sequenced on the Illumina HiSeq platform using custom primers. For the original study's pipeline: MiGEC processed the raw reads to extract unique molecular identifiers, while MiXCR was used to determine the CDR3 positions. For each individual, recombination models were inferred using an EM algorithm with the repgenHMM and IGoR tools. Shared clonotypes were analyzed with the tcR package in R, and sharing was normalized by the product of cloneset sizes. To study raw recombination free of thymic and clonal selection effects, out-of-frame nonproductive sequences were analyzed. TCRdb reran the public reads through fastp at Q25 and MiXCR, keeping productive beta chains. CDR3 protein duplicates are merged, each entry listing the most common genes and DNA. The V and J calls and clone size are TCRdb's, not the authors'. The sample table lists 420,000 or so distinct CDR3 sequences, roughly 18% of them with a count of one. Less than 15% of the sample belongs to the ten largest clones.

There are 12 amino acids in the CDR3, from cysteine to phenylalanine inclusive. Only the CDR3 DNA stays, 36 bases, in frame from base 1. V and J are truncated by 0 bases and 7 bases respectively, leaving an intervening sequence of 10 bases. The germline V gene (reference sequence) provides CDR1 DFQATT and CDR2 SNEGSKA. A note on this clonotype: Its recognized antigen is unknown. No much larger clonotype is one base removed from it; base qualities were not supplied.

Every donor in the study was a healthy Caucasian. Three unrelated non-twin adults were additionally sequenced: a male aged 18 to 29, a male aged 50 to 60 and a female aged 50 to 60. Miltenyi CD45RO+ enrichment and human naive T-cell isolation kits were used to isolate memory (CD45RO+) and naive T cells from PBMC. The sequencing input was naive T cells sorted from blood. In light of the paper, this sample's cell subset or site label describes: cells isolated with a human naive T-cell isolation kit. The receptor comes from a man aged 45-65 years in good health. The chain was built from TRBV20-1 and TRBJ2-7; a tentative D match to TRBD1 spans 5 bases. At the DNA level, the sequence is TGCAGTGCTAGAGACAGGGCTCGGGAGCAGTACTTC. It translates as CSARDRAREQYF.